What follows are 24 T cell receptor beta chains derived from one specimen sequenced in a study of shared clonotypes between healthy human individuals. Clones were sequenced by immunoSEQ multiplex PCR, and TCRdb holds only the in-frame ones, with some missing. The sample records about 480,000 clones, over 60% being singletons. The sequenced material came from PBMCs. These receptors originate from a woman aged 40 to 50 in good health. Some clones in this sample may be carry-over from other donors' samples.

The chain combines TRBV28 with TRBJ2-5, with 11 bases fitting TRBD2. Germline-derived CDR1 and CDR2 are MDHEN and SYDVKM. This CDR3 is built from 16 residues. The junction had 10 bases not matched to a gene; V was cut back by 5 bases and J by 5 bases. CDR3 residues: CASSLPTSGSRETQYF. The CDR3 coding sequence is TGTGCCAGCAGTCTCCCAACTAGCGGGAGTCGTGAGACCCAGTACTTC.

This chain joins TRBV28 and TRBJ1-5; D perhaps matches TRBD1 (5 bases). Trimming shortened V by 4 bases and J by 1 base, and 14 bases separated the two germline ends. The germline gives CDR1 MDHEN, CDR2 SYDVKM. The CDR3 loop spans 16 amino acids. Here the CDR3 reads CASSSLQRGSNQPQHF. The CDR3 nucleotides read TGTGCCAGCAGTTCTCTCCAACGGGGGAGCAATCAGCCCCAGCATTTT.

The CDR3 coding sequence is TGCGCCAGCAGCTTGGGGGTGGCAGGGGCCTACGAGCAGTACTTC. This sequence encodes CASSLGVAGAYEQYF. The gene calls are TRBV5-1 and TRBJ2-7; possible D gene TRBD1, 6 bases. The CDR3 totals 15 residues. CDR1 and CDR2 from the germline V gene are SGHRS and YFSETQ. The V gene lost 0 bases and the J gene lost 2 bases, with 12 bases spanning the gap.

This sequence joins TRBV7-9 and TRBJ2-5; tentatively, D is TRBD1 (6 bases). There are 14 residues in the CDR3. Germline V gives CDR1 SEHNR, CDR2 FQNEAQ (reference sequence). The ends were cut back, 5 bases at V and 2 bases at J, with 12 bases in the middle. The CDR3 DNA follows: TGTGCCAGCAGCCCAGTGACAGGTCAAGAGACCCAGTACTTC. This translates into CASSPVTGQETQYF.

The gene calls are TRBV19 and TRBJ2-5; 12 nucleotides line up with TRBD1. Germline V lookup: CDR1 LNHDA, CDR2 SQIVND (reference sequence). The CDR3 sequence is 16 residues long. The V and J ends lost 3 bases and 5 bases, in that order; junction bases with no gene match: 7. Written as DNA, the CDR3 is TGTGCCAGTAGTATCGGCGGGACAGGGGGCTCGGAGACCCAGTACTTC. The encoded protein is CASSIGGTGGSETQYF. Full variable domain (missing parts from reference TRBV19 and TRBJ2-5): DGGITQSPKYLFRKEGQNVTLSCEQNLNHDAMYWYRQDPGQGLRLIYYSQIVNDFQKGDIAEGYSVSREKKESFPLTVTSAQKNPTAFYLCASSIGGTGGSETQYFGPGTRLLVL.

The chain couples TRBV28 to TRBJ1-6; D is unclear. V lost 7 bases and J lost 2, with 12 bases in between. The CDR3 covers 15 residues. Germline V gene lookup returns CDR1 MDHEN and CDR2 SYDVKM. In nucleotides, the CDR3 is TGTGCCAGCACCGTACAGTCAGCCTATAATTCACCCCTCCACTTT. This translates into CASTVQSAYNSPLHF.

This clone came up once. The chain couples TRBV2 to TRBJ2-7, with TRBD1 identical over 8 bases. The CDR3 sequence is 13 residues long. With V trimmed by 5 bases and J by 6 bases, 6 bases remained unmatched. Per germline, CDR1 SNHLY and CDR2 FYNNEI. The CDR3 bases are TGTGCCAGCAGTAGGGCCAGGGGGCCCGAGCAGTACTTC. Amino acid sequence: CASSRARGPEQYF.

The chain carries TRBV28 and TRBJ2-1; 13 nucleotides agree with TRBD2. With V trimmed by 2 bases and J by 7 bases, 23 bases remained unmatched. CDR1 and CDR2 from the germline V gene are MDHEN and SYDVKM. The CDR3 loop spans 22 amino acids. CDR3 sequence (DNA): TGTGCCAGCAGTTTACGGAGTGGTGTGGCCTGGACTAGCGGGAGATCGGTGAATGAGCAGTTCTTC. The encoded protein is CASSLRSGVAWTSGRSVNEQFF.

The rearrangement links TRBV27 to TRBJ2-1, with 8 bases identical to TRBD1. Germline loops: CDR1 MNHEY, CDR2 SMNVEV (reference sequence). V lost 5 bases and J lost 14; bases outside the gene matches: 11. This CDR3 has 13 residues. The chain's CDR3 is CASSPSRGQVEFF. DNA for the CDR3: TGTGCCAGCAGTCCTAGCCGGGGACAGGTCGAGTTCTTC.

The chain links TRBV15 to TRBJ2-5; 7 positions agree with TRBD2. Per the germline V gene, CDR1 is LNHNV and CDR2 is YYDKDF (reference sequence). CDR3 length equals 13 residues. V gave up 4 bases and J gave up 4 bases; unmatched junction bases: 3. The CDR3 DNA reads TGTGCCACCAGCAAGGCGGGAGTAGAGACCCAGTACTTC. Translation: CATSKAGVETQYF. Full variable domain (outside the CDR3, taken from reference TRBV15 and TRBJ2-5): DAMVIQNPRYQVTQFGKPVTLSCSQTLNHNVMYWYQQKSSQAPKLLFHYYDKDFNNEADTPDNFQSRRPNTSFCFLDIRSPGLGDTAMYLCATSKAGVETQYFGPGTRLLVL.

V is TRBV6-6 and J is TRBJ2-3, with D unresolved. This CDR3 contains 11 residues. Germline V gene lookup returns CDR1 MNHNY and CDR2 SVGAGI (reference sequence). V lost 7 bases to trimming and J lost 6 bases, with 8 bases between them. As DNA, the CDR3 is TGTGCCAGCACCCTGGCGGATACGCAGTATTTT. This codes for CASTLADTQYF.

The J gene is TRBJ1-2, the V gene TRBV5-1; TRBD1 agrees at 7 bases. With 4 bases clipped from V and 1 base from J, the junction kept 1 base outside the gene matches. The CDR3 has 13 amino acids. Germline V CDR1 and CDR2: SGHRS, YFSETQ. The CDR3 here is CASSRDSNYGYTF. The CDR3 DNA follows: TGCGCCAGCAGCCGGGACAGTAACTATGGCTACACCTTC.

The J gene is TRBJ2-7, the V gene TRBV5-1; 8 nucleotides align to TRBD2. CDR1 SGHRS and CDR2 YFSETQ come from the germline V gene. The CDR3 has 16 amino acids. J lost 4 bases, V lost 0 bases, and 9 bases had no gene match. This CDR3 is CASSLETSASAYEQYF. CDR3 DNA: TGCGCCAGCAGCTTGGAGACTAGCGCCAGTGCATACGAGCAGTACTTC. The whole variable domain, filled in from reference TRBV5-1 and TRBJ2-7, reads KAGVTQTPRYLIKTRGQQVTLSCSPISGHRSVSWYQQTPGQGLQFLFEYFSETQRNKGNFPGRFSGRQFSNSRSEMNVSTLELGDSALYLCASSLETSASAYEQYFGPGTRLTVT.

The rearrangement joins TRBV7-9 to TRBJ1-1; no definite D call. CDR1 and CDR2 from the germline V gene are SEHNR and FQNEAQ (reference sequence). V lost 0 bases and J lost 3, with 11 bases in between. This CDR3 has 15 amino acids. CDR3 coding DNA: TGTGCCAGCAGCTTAGCTAAGGACGGAGACACTGAAGCTTTCTTT. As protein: CASSLAKDGDTEAFF. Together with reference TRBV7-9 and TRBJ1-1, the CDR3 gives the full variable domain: DTGVSQNPRHKITKRGQNVTFRCDPISEHNRLYWYRQTLGQGPEFLTYFQNEAQLEKSRLLSDRFSAERPKGSFSTLEIQRTEQGDSAMYLCASSLAKDGDTEAFFGQGTRLTVV.

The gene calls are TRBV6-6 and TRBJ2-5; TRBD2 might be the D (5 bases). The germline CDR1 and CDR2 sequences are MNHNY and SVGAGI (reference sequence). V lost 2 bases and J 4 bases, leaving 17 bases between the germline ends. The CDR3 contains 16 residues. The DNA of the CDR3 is TGTGCCAGCAGTTACAACGCGGGTCCGACCCGAGAGACCCAGTACTTC. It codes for CASSYNAGPTRETQYF.

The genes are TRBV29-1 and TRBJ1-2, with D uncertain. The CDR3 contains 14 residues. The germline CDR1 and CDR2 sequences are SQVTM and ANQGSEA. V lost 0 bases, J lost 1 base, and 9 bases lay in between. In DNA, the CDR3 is TGCAGCGTTGAAGAAGCGTCTGATAACTATGGCTACACCTTC. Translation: CSVEEASDNYGYTF.

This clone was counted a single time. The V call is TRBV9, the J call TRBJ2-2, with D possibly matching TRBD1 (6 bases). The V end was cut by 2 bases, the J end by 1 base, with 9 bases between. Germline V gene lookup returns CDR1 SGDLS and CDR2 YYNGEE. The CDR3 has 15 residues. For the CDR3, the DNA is TGTGCCAGCAGCGTTGAACAGGGGAACACCGGGGAGCTGTTTTTT. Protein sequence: CASSVEQGNTGELFF.

The CDR3: CAWSTPGSLGNQPQHF. The CDR3 DNA reads as TGTGCCTGGAGTACACCAGGGAGTCTAGGCAATCAGCCCCAGCATTTT. The chain combines TRBV30 with TRBJ1-5; maybe TRBD1 (5 bases). Deletions cut 2 bases from V and 2 bases from J, with 16 bases between. Germline assignment: CDR1 GTSNPN and CDR2 SVGIG (reference sequence). The CDR3 runs to 16 residues.

The CDR3 here is CASSLGGAGINIQYF. DNA for the CDR3: TGTGCCAGCTCCCTAGGCGGGGCAGGAATAAACATTCAGTACTTC. The chain carries TRBV18 and TRBJ2-4, with a possible D match to TRBD2 (6 bases). CDR3 length: 15 residues. Trimming cost V 6 bases and J 6 bases, with 18 bases left between them. CDR1 is KGHSH and CDR2 is LQKENI in the germline V gene.

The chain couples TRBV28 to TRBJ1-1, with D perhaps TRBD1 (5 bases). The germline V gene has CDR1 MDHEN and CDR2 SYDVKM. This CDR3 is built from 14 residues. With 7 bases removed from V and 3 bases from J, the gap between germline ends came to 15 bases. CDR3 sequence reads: CASTGLSKYTEAFF. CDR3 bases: TGTGCCAGCACGGGACTTTCCAAATACACTGAAGCTTTCTTT.

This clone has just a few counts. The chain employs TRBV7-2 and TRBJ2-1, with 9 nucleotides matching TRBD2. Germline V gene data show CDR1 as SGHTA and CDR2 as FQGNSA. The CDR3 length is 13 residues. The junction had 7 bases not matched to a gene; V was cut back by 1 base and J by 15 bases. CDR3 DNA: TGTGCCAGCAGCTTAGGGGTCGAGCGGGAGGCGTTCTTC. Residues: CASSLGVEREAFF.

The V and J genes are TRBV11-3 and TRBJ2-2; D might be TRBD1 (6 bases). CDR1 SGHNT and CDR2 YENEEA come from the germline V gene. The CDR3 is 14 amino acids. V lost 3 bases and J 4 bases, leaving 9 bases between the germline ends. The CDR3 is CASSFEGVTGELFF. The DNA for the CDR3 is TGTGCCAGCAGCTTTGAGGGGGTCACCGGGGAGCTGTTTTTT.

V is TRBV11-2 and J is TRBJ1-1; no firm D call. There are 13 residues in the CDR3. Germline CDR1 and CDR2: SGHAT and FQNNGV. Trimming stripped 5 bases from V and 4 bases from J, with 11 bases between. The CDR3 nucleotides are TGTGCCAGCAGCCTAGTAGGCAGCACTGAAGCTTTCTTT. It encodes CASSLVGSTEAFF.

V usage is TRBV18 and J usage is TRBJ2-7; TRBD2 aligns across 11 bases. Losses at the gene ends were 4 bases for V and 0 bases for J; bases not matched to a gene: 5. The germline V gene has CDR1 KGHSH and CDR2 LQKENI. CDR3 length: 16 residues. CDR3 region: CASSLSTSGSSYEQYF. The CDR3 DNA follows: TGTGCCAGCTCACTCTCAACTAGCGGGAGCTCCTACGAGCAGTACTTC.